The clone carrying this T cell receptor (beta chain) has just a few counts. Its antigen is unknown. Unique molecular identifiers were built into the TCR beta cDNA libraries. TCRdb re-analysed the PCR reads in MiXCR, keeping a single row per CDR3 protein. The profile shows about 430,000 distinct CDR3 sequences, over 30% of them singletons. In germline, CDR1 is DFQATT, CDR2 SNEGSKA (reference sequence). This CDR3 is built from 15 residues. After removal of 4 bases from V and 13 bases from J, the junction contained 19 bases not matched to a gene. The record originates from a study of post-analysis software for immune sequencing data. Overall study context: Included among the disease courses, which were recorded for the cohort, were relapsing-remitting, secondary progressive and progressive-relapsing multiple sclerosis.

Study observations and caveats: Versus controls, multiple sclerosis patients showed significantly lower diversity (normalized Chao1). When patients were compared with controls, about five TRBV segments were more frequent, TRBV5-6, TRBV5-1 and TRBV20-1 among them.

The sequenced sample was blood. The TCR originated in a girl aged 2-10 years with multiple sclerosis. The chain carries TRBV20-1 and TRBJ2-1, with 7 bases aligning to TRBD2. Here the CDR3 reads CSATHPWAGDETQFF. The CDR3 nucleotides are TGCAGTGCTACCCACCCTTGGGCGGGAGACGAGACCCAGTTCTTC.